A selection of T cell receptor beta chains follows, all from one sample in a study of T cell responses to AZD1222 COVID-19 vaccine. The protocol was immunoSEQ multiplex PCR, while the TCRdb copy is restricted to in-frame clones and leaves out a portion. The sample lists 130,000 or so clones, approximately 90% occurring once. The material was peripheral blood, obtained on day 0 of AZD1222 vaccination. The receptors here all came from an adult in good health. CDR3s include the opening cysteine and the closing phenylalanine or tryptophan.

TRBV5-1 | CASSPGTGGNSNQPQHF
TRBV5-1 | CASSLGLGGTGELFF
TRBV19 | CASSMRTGGTGELFF
TRBV27 | CASRTGFMNTEAFF
TRBV7-2 | CASSSGTILYEQYF
TRBV7-2 | CASSLADTAGTQYF
TRBV6-5 | CASSPDRGVLSPLHF
TRBV20-1 | CSASSDRGQYTGELFF
TRBV2 | CASADGRSYEQYF
TRBV4-1 | CASSPAGTVYEQYF
TRBV30 | CAWDSGGAGVNTDTQYF
TRBV5-1 | CASAGDRARNTIYF
TRBV5-8 | CASSLGTVATLNEKLFF
TRBV7-9 | CASRPTGSTEAFF
TRBV7-9 | CASSPDTYNTEAFF
TRBV11-2 | CASSLSGGSPLHF
TRBV7-2 | CASSLAGDAQYF
TRBV24-1 | CATSALLRPGGEAFF
TRBV7-9 | CASSHGMGTDTQYF
TRBV10-3 | CAISEPRGAPNTGELFF
TRBV21-1 | CASSKVARGAYYEQYF
TRBV27 | CASSLLGDTQYF
TRBV24-1 | CATSKNYEQYF
TRBV5-1 | CASSRGQGGETQYF